These 32 T cell receptor beta chains were all obtained from the same sample, sequenced in a study of molecular identifiers for immune sequencing clone quantification. TCRdb analysed the PCR reads with MiXCR anew, one entry per CDR3 protein. The sample lists 300,000 to 400,000 distinct CDR3 sequences, 24% occurring once. Sequenced: naive CD8+ T cells from blood, with Jurkat cell RNA spiked in. Regarding subset: FACS-sorted CD8+CD4-CCR7+CD45RA+ naive T cells. Source of these receptors: a human donor in good health. Some libraries in this study had Jurkat cell RNA spiked in.

The chain employs TRBV3-1 and TRBJ2-1; 8 nucleotides match TRBD2. The CDR3 extends over 15 amino acids. The V segment lost 4 bases and the J segment 9 bases; nucleotides outside the gene matches: 11. The germline CDR1 and CDR2 sequences are LGHDT and YNNKEL (reference sequence). The CDR3 region has the DNA TGTGCCAGCAGCCTTCCGGGACTAGGACGTGGTGAGCAGTTCTTC. It is translated as CASSLPGLGRGEQFF.

In its sample, this clonotype was seen many times. The genes are TRBV29-1 and TRBJ1-5; D ambiguous. CDR3 length: 13 amino acids. The germline gives CDR1 SQVTM, CDR2 ANQGSEA. Trimming removed 6 bases at V and 2 bases at J, with 11 bases between. The CDR3 loop reads CSVLGSGNQPQHF. DNA of the CDR3: TGCAGCGTGTTGGGCAGCGGCAATCAGCCCCAGCATTTT.

The rearrangement joins TRBV4-3 to TRBJ2-2; D might be TRBD1 or TRBD2, each matching 5 bases. CDR3 size: 16 residues. Per the germline V gene, CDR1 is LGHNA and CDR2 is YSLEER. Trimming cost V 3 bases and J 6 bases, with 17 bases left between them. CDR3 bases: TGCGCCAGCAGCCATGGGGGTCCTCTGGGGGCCGGGGAGCTGTTTTTT. It is translated as CASSHGGPLGAGELFF.

This clonotype was seen only a few times. The V and J genes are TRBV12-3 or TRBV12-4 and TRBJ2-3; D is uncertain. The CDR3 totals 13 residues. Trimming stripped 6 bases from V and 5 bases from J, with 12 bases between. DNA for the CDR3: TGTGCCAGCAGCCTGGCGGACGGAGATACGCAGTATTTT. Amino acid sequence: CASSLADGDTQYF.

This clonotype was seen ten or more times. V is TRBV28 and J is TRBJ1-1; TRBD1 agrees at 8 bases. The CDR3 has 12 amino acids. Germline V gene lookup returns CDR1 MDHEN and CDR2 SYDVKM. V shed 4 bases, J shed 10 bases, and the junction held 5 bases outside the gene matches. The CDR3, as DNA: TGTGCCAGCAGTTCTAGGACAGGGCGAGCTTTCTTT. Its translation: CASSSRTGRAFF.

Worth noting for this clonotype: A junction boundary mismatches the germline segment, possibly from a read error. This chain links TRBV12-3 or TRBV12-4 with TRBJ1-1; no clear D gene. The CDR3 runs 14 residues. The CDR3 here is CASSLADTLYDASF. CDR3 bases: TGTGCCAGCAGTTTAGCCGACACCCTATACGACGCTTCCTTT.

This clonotype was seen ten or more times. The rearrangement links TRBV29-1 to TRBJ2-3; unclear D gene. Between the trimmed V and J ends, which lost 3 bases and 1 base, there was a span of 8 bases. The germline CDR1 and CDR2 sequences are SQVTM and ANQGSEA. This CDR3 comprises 13 residues. CDR3: CSVDGLGTDTQYF. CDR3 nucleotide sequence: TGCAGCGTTGATGGCTTGGGCACAGATACGCAGTATTTT.

The gene calls are TRBV4-2 and TRBJ2-7, with a possible D match to TRBD1 (5 bases). The V gene lost 1 base and the J gene lost 7 bases, with 8 bases spanning the gap. The CDR3 has 12 amino acids. Germline loops: CDR1 LGHNA, CDR2 YNFKEQ. The CDR3 coding sequence is TGTGCCAGCAGCCAAGGGACAAGGGAGCAGTACTTC. Protein: CASSQGTREQYF.

At least ten counts were recorded for this clonotype. This chain uses TRBV7-9 with TRBJ2-7; D uncertain. Germline-derived CDR1 and CDR2 are SEHNR and FQNEAQ (reference sequence). V was clipped by 5 bases and J by 0 bases, with 11 bases between them. The CDR3 length is 14 residues. The CDR3 DNA is TGTGCCAGCAGCCCGGGTTACAGCTCCTACGAGCAGTACTTC. This translates into CASSPGYSSYEQYF.

Remarks on this clonotype: This sequence may be a read error, since a much larger clone differs from it by one base. The rearrangement links TRBV20-1 to TRBJ2-5, with no clear D. There are 14 residues in the CDR3. Trimming stripped 0 bases from V and 2 bases from J, with 10 bases between. In germline, CDR1 is DFQATT, CDR2 SNEGSKA (reference sequence). The CDR3 loop is CSARDESLQETQYF. In nucleotides, the CDR3 is TGCAGTGCTAGAGATGAGAGCCTACAAGAGACCCAGTACTTC.

This clonotype was detected many times. V is TRBV25-1 and J is TRBJ1-1; no definite D call. Germline CDR1 reads MGHDK; CDR2 reads SYGVNS. The germline V and J ends were trimmed by 4 bases and 6 bases, with 3 bases remaining between them. This CDR3 has 10 amino acids. The CDR3 region has the DNA TGTGCCAGCAGTGGATCTGAAGCTTTCTTT. It translates to CASSGSEAFF.

There are a few counts of this clonotype. The chain links TRBV30 to TRBJ2-3; D is ambiguous. The germline V gene has CDR1 GTSNPN and CDR2 SVGIG (reference sequence). V lost 0 bases and J 1 base, leaving 5 bases between the germline ends. The CDR3 is 13 amino acids. CDR3 nucleotide sequence: TGTGCCTGGAGTGTACTCCGCACAGATACGCAGTATTTT. Residues: CAWSVLRTDTQYF.

J is TRBJ2-7 and V is TRBV7-9; 7 bases agree with TRBD2. CDR1 and CDR2 from the germline V gene are SEHNR and FQNEAQ (reference sequence). V shed 4 bases, J shed 0 bases, and the junction held 3 bases outside the gene matches. The CDR3 covers 14 residues. The CDR3 DNA sequence: TGTGCCAGCAGCTACCGGGACTACTCCTACGAGCAGTACTTC. Amino acids: CASSYRDYSYEQYF.

This clonotype was seen repeatedly, ten times or more. V gene TRBV20-1 combines with J gene TRBJ1-2; D ambiguous. Trimming pared 2 bases from V and 4 bases from J, leaving 8 bases between. Per the germline V gene, CDR1 is DFQATT and CDR2 is SNEGSKA (reference sequence). CDR3 size: 12 residues. The CDR3 sequence is CSARLPSYGYTF. The CDR3 DNA reads TGCAGTGCTAGACTACCGAGCTATGGCTACACCTTC.

In the case of this clonotype: Given a much more abundant clone one base away, this may be a read error. This chain links TRBV28 with TRBJ2-7; no clear D gene. CDR3 length: 14 amino acids. Trimming removed 6 bases from V and 2 bases from J, with 14 bases in between. Germline CDR1 reads MDHEN; CDR2 reads SYDVKM. The CDR3 nucleotides are TGTGCCAGCAGATTAACTGGGGAACCCTACGAGCAGTACTTC. This gives the protein CASRLTGEPYEQYF.

This clonotype has at least ten counts. The chain employs TRBV4-3 and TRBJ2-7; possibly TRBD1 or TRBD2 for D (5 bases each). CDR1 and CDR2 (germline): LGHNA, YSLEER. The CDR3 runs to 14 residues. Trimming took off 0 bases at V and 4 bases at J, with 10 bases between the two ends. In DNA, the CDR3 is TGCGCCAGCAGCCAAGACCTCTGGGGGTACGAGCAGTACTTC. This encodes CASSQDLWGYEQYF.

This sequence joins TRBV6-2 or TRBV6-3 and TRBJ2-1, with D perhaps TRBD2 (6 bases). The germline V gene has CDR1 MNHEY and CDR2 SVGEGT. Deletions cut 6 bases from V and 4 bases from J, with 16 bases between. The CDR3 consists of 15 residues. The CDR3 nucleotides read TGTGCCAGCAGCCGTCGGGGGTTCCAATACAATGAGCAGTTCTTC. Residues: CASSRRGFQYNEQFF.

About this clonotype itself: A read error is possible here, since a much larger clone lies one base away. The chain combines TRBV29-1 with TRBJ2-3; possibly TRBD2 for D (5 bases). The length of the CDR3 is 13 residues. Germline loops: CDR1 SQVTM, CDR2 ANQGSEA. The CDR3 here is CSVALASTDAQYF. The CDR3, as DNA: TGCAGCGTTGCGTTAGCGAGCACAGATGCGCAGTATTTT.

In regard to this clonotype: A much bigger clone sits one base away, suggesting this may be a read error. Because the CDR3 is missing its conserved closing phenylalanine or tryptophan, this is likely a read error. The rearrangement joins TRBV5-3 to TRBJ2-7; a weak D match, TRBD2 (6 bases). TRBV5-3 is marked as an open reading frame, function uncertain. The CDR3 has 14 amino acids. The CDR3 spells CASSLAPGAYEQYS. CDR3 coding DNA: TGTGCCAGCAGCTTGGCCCCGGGGGCCTACGAGCAGTACTCC.

This clonotype has ten or more counts. The chain recombines TRBV7-2 with TRBJ2-3; 8 nucleotides agree with TRBD1. J gave up 3 bases and V 5 bases, and 16 bases lay outside the gene matches. CDR1 and CDR2 from the germline V gene are SGHTA and FQGNSA. The CDR3 extends over 18 amino acids. DNA for the CDR3: TGTGCCAGCAGCACCCCGCGACAGGGGAAGGAGAGGACAGATACGCAGTATTTT. Translation gives CASSTPRQGKERTDTQYF. Full variable domain (rest looked up from reference TRBV7-2 and TRBJ2-3): GAGVSQSPSNKVTEKGKDVELRCDPISGHTALYWYRQSLGQGLEFLIYFQGNSAPDKSGLPSDRFSAERTGGSVSTLTIQRTQQEDSAVYLCASSTPRQGKERTDTQYFGPGTRLTVL.

The CDR3 DNA follows: TGTGCCTGGGGGGTTAGCGCGGACAATGAGCAGTTCTTC. It yields the protein CAWGVSADNEQFF. This chain uses TRBV30 with TRBJ2-1, with a tentative D call TRBD2 (5 bases). V dropped 5 bases and J dropped 5 bases, with 13 bases sitting between them. The length of the CDR3 is 13 residues. CDR1 is GTSNPN, CDR2 SVGIG, per germline (reference sequence).

A few counts support this clonotype. The chain carries TRBV16 and TRBJ1-1, with D unresolved. This CDR3 spans 15 amino acids. V lost 1 base, J lost 0 bases, and 9 bases lay in between. CDR1 is KGHSY and CDR2 is FQNENV in the germline V gene. The CDR3 sequence: CASSQWQAMNTEAFF. In nucleotides, the CDR3 is TGTGCCAGCAGCCAATGGCAGGCCATGAACACTGAAGCTTTCTTT.

This clonotype turned up a few times. The genes are TRBV3-1 and TRBJ1-1; no definite D call. The CDR3 covers 13 residues. With 0 bases removed from V and 5 bases from J, the gap between germline ends came to 7 bases. CDR1 is LGHDT, CDR2 YNNKEL, per germline (reference sequence). CDR3 loop: CASSQDGPTEAFF. The CDR3 bases are TGTGCCAGCAGCCAAGATGGGCCAACTGAAGCTTTCTTT. Filled out from reference TRBV3-1 and TRBJ1-1, the complete variable domain reads DTAVSQTPKYLVTQMGNDKSIKCEQNLGHDTMYWYKQDSKKFLKIMFSYNNKELIINETVPNRFSPKSPDKAHLNLHINSLELGDSAVYFCASSQDGPTEAFFGQGTRLTVV.

This clonotype has more than one count but fewer than ten. The CDR3 is CASGLASTLNTEAFF. CDR3 sequence (DNA): TGTGCTAGTGGTTTGGCTTCCACCTTGAACACTGAAGCTTTCTTT. The chain is built from TRBV12-5 and TRBJ1-1, with D uncertain. This CDR3 is built from 15 residues. Germline V CDR1 and CDR2: LGHNT, FRNRAP. Trimming stripped 1 base from V and 0 bases from J, with 9 bases between.

As regards this clonotype: A read error is possible here, since a much larger clone lies one base away. The chain carries TRBV25-1 and TRBJ1-5; no clear D. The CDR3 sequence is 14 residues long. CDR1 is MGHDK and CDR2 is SYGVNS in the germline V gene. For the CDR3, the DNA is TGTCCCAGCTCGACACGAATGGGCAATCAGCCCCAGCATTTT. It specifies CPSSTRMGNQPQHF.

About this clonotype: Just one base apart from a much larger clone, this may be a read error. The rearrangement links TRBV25-1 to TRBJ1-1, with 8 bases that match TRBD1. J gave up 10 bases and V 8 bases, and 9 bases lay outside the gene matches. Germline V CDR1 and CDR2: MGHDK, SYGVNS. This CDR3 is built from 12 residues. The CDR3: CASGSGTGAAFF. CDR3 bases: TGTGCCAGCGGTTCGGGGACAGGAGCAGCTTTCTTT.

In regard to this clonotype: A read error may account for a junction end that differs from germline. The rearrangement links TRBV6-5 to TRBJ2-1, with 9 bases identical to TRBD1. The CDR3 runs to 15 residues. The germline gives CDR1 MNHEY, CDR2 SVGAGI. The DNA of the CDR3 is TGTGCCAGCAGTTACTCGGGACAGGGAGACAATGGGCAGTTCTTC. Its translation: CASSYSGQGDNGQFF.

A word on this clonotype: A read error may explain this, as a much larger clone is one base away. The chain recombines TRBV27 with TRBJ1-1; TRBD1 aligns across 7 bases. CDR1 and CDR2 (germline): MNHEY, SMNVEV (reference sequence). The CDR3 is 15 amino acids. The V gene end was trimmed by 5 bases and the J gene end by 11 bases; junction bases not matched to a gene: 17. The CDR3 bases are TGTGCCAGCAGTCTAGAAGCAGGGGGGGCTGTGGAGGCTTTCTTT. Encoded protein: CASSLEAGGAVEAFF.

This clonotype was detected ten times or more. The chain links TRBV29-1 to TRBJ1-1; D might be TRBD1 (6 bases). Germline V lookup: CDR1 SQVTM, CDR2 ANQGSEA. Trimming cost V 4 bases and J 3 bases, with 18 bases left between them. The CDR3 contains 15 residues. In nucleotides, the CDR3 is TGCAGCGTTGTTGGGGGGGCCCCGATAGACACTGAAGCTTTCTTT. It yields the protein CSVVGGAPIDTEAFF.

Comments on this clonotype: Given a much more abundant clone one base away, this may be a read error. V and J are TRBV6-6 and TRBJ2-7; the D is unclear. The V end was cut by 6 bases, the J end by 5 bases, with 5 bases between. Germline lookup yields CDR1 MNHNY and CDR2 SVGAGI (reference sequence). This CDR3 has 10 residues. This CDR3 is CASRENEQYF. CDR3 DNA sequence: TGTGCCAGCAGGGAGAACGAGCAGTACTTC.

This clonotype was recorded at least ten times. V gene TRBV19 combines with J gene TRBJ2-7; the match to TRBD1 covers 10 bases. The trim removed 5 bases at V and 4 bases at J, leaving 5 bases unmatched. Germline CDR1 is LNHDA and CDR2 is SQIVND (reference sequence). This CDR3 region has 14 residues. Here the CDR3 reads CASSARDRGYEQYF. In DNA, the CDR3 is TGTGCCAGTAGTGCCCGGGACAGGGGATACGAGCAGTACTTC.

The table lists this clonotype with a few counts. The V call is TRBV6-5, the J call TRBJ2-3, with D tentatively TRBD2 (6 bases). The CDR3 has 15 residues. Per germline, CDR1 MNHEY and CDR2 SVGAGI. V was pared by 5 bases and J by 4 bases, with 16 bases between. The CDR3 region is CASSPGLILSDTQYF. The CDR3 nucleotides are TGTGCCAGCAGTCCCGGACTAATACTTTCAGATACGCAGTATTTT.